This TCR beta chain was identified in a study of blood T cell repertoires in COVID-19 (dated by TCRdb to about 2020). Turning to the overall study: Collaborator samples came from the United States, Italy and Spain and covered acute and convalescent phases of COVID-19. Where HLA class I and class II types were available, the types were taken from metadata supplied by the sample provider, not from assay-based typing. The dataset comprised deeply sampled blood TCRbeta repertoires from subjects exposed to, actively infected with, or recovered from COVID-19. A freely available public database, intended as a resource for researchers studying the immune response to SARS-CoV-2, is where the repertoires were released. Nearly every sample came with metadata listing a de-identified subject ID, COVID-19 status, age in years and sex. Samples came from the ongoing ImmuneRACE study (first 160 participants) plus 1,254 subjects from 6 global collaborators. The prospective study material was composed of cDNA or gDNA derived from T cells, B-cell-depleted T cells, or PBMCs. The paper's findings and limits, for the study overall: How much clinical and demographic metadata was included differed by source and by participant, and the metadata was provided uncurated.

Participants in the prospective study were enrolled through a virtual design, were aged roughly 18 to 100 years, and lived in some 24 United States geographic areas. In the prospective study, cohorts were assigned on the basis of participant-reported clinical history obtained from a screening survey and a study questionnaire. In the prospective study, whole blood, serum and a nasopharyngeal or oropharyngeal swab were collected from each participant by mobile phlebotomists. Additional blood draws and questionnaires over an approximately two-month period could optionally be provided by prospective study participants. Before DNA extraction, blood samples from the prospective study were shipped at room temperature or frozen. TCRbeta CDR3 regions were amplified from genomic DNA by means of the immunoSEQ Assay, a bias-controlled multiplex PCR. The study's own analysis went as follows. The number of nucleated cells in each sample was estimated by amplification of reference gene primers within the assay. Sequence reads were collapsed and filtered to measure the absolute abundance of every unique TCRbeta CDR3 rearrangement. Productive Simpson clonality was computed per sample as the square root of Simpson's diversity index over productive rearrangements. This immuneACCESS table, as held by TCRdb, lists in-frame sequences with V and J called but not all clones. Of the missing ones, under half trace to an unresolved V gene in checked studies; the others have no known cause. That table is the source of V, J and clone size, and D and trimming were worked out from the DNA. For this sample the table gives 150,000 to 200,000 clones, of which roughly three quarters were detected only once. The ten largest make up about a sixth of the sample.

Concerning this clone itself: The antigen it binds to is not known. No qualities accompany the bases; no much larger clone lies one base away.

From the germline V gene, CDR1 is SGDLS and CDR2 is YYNGEE. At the junction V is shortened by 2 bases and J by 7 bases; bases outside the gene matches: 5. The CDR3 starts with the cysteine, ends with the phenylalanine, and has 14 residues. Only the CDR3 DNA stays, 42 bases, in frame from base 1. This sequence was found in a woman aged 45-60 years with acute COVID-19. The sequenced sample consisted of PBMCs or T cells enriched from blood (not recorded which). Recombination connected TRBV9 to TRBJ2-2; 7 central nucleotides agree with TRBD1. In nucleotide form, the sequence is TGTGCCAGCAGCGTCTCGGGACAGTTCGGGGAGCTGTTTTTT. This is translated as CASSVSGQFGELFF.